This T cell receptor (beta chain) was identified during a study of human T cells and chemical hapten exposure. Study-wide points: Controls had significantly fewer large CDR3 similarity clusters than were formed by expanded TCRs. TCRs above 1 in 1000 frequency stayed constant with DPC sensitization.

Documented time point: patch test 1, 2 weeks after DPC sensitization. As for treatment: therapeutic diphenylcyclopropenone sensitization with weekly scalp DPC. In the library, unique molecular identifiers were attached to individual cDNA molecules. TCRdb passed the RACE reads through MiXCR, listing each CDR3 protein once. This sample has 150,000 to 200,000 distinct CDR3 sequences, with under 25% found just once. This CDR3 contains 13 residues. The germline CDR1 and CDR2 sequences are SQVTM and ANQGSEA. V gave up 4 bases and J gave up 0 bases, with 10 bases separating them. This clonotype was counted a few times. Its matching antigen is unknown.

The chain uses TRBV29-1 and TRBJ2-7; weak D call: TRBD2 (6 bases). This material consisted of whole blood, taken in connection with sensitization to the hapten diphenylcyclopropenone (DPC). The receptor was derived from a woman aged 45 to 65 with alopecia areata. Some clones in this sample may be carry-over from other donors' samples. This CDR3 is CSVAPGSSYEQYF. CDR3 nucleotides: TGCAGCGTTGCTCCCGGGAGCTCCTACGAGCAGTACTTC.